The next 24 T cell receptor beta chains were all read from a single sample in a study of T-cell reconstitution after alpha-beta-depleted transplantation in children. The authors prepared the TCRbeta library with unique molecular identifiers. TCRdb independently ran MiXCR on the PCR reads; one entry per CDR3 protein. This table has about 120,000 distinct CDR3 sequences, about 9.4% appearing once. The sequencing here drew on PBMCs, taken before TCRalphabeta/CD19-depleted stem cell transplant. These receptors all stem from a boy aged 2 to 10 with acute lymphoblastic leukemia, due to receive a stem cell transplant.

This clonotype was found a few times. CDR3 residues: CASSLRGEYNEQFF. CDR3 nucleotides: TGTGCCAGCAGTTTAAGGGGGGAATACAATGAGCAGTTCTTC. The V gene is TRBV28, the J gene TRBJ2-1; D could derive from TRBD1 or TRBD2 (6 bases each). V was trimmed by 2 bases and J by 4 bases, leaving 9 bases between them. This CDR3 comprises 14 residues. CDR1 and CDR2 (germline): MDHEN, SYDVKM.

This clonotype was seen more than once but under ten times. The chain recombines TRBV6-5 with TRBJ1-1; D call uncertain. This CDR3 comprises 11 residues. Germline loops: CDR1 MNHEY, CDR2 SVGAGI. With 7 bases removed from V and 10 bases from J, the gap between germline ends came to 13 bases. This CDR3 is CASTGVSGAFF. The DNA for the CDR3 is TGTGCCAGCACGGGAGTAAGTGGAGCTTTCTTT.

V is TRBV27 and J is TRBJ2-5, with 9 bases identical to TRBD1. This CDR3 is built from 14 residues. J gave up 1 base and V 8 bases, and 5 bases lay outside the gene matches. Germline CDR1 and CDR2: MNHEY and SMNVEV (reference sequence). The CDR3 DNA sequence: TGTGCCAGCCGACGACAGGGGGGCCAAGAGACCCAGTACTTC. Amino acids: CASRRQGGQETQYF.

The chain carries TRBV27 and TRBJ1-1; no clear D gene. Germline CDR1 reads MNHEY; CDR2 reads SMNVEV (reference sequence). The CDR3 totals 13 residues. V lost 4 bases, J lost 3 bases, and 9 bases lay in between. The DNA for the CDR3 is TGTGCCAGCAGTTATCAGACGGACACTGAAGCTTTCTTT. This codes for CASSYQTDTEAFF.

This clonotype was detected only a few times. The chain employs TRBV20-1 and TRBJ2-7; TRBD1 agrees at 12 bases. The CDR3 covers 14 residues. J was trimmed by 4 bases and V by 3 bases; bases with no gene match: 4. The germline gives CDR1 DFQATT, CDR2 SNEGSKA (reference sequence). The CDR3 DNA reads TGCAGTGCTAGTTCGGGACAGGGGGCTTACGAGCAGTACTTC. Protein product: CSASSGQGAYEQYF.

The V call is TRBV5-1, the J call TRBJ1-1, with TRBD1 matching 8 bases. There are 15 residues in the CDR3. Trimming took 2 bases from V and 6 from J; bases not matched to a gene: 9. Germline V gene sequence: CDR1 SGHRS, CDR2 YFSETQ. CDR3 sequence reads: CASSFRTGNSAEAFF. The CDR3 DNA reads as TGCGCCAGCAGCTTTCGGACAGGGAATAGCGCTGAAGCTTTCTTT.

This clonotype occurred many times. The chain joins TRBV12-5 to TRBJ2-1; tentatively, D is TRBD2 (5 bases). The CDR3 has 12 residues. Germline CDR1 reads LGHNT; CDR2 reads FRNRAP. The V end was cut by 1 base, the J end by 8 bases, with 6 bases between. The CDR3, as DNA: TGTGCTAGTGGTTTGGACGGGGATGAGCAGTTCTTC. As protein: CASGLDGDEQFF.

The CDR3 bases are TGTGCCAGCAACCCGCTAGCGGAGGGGTCGGGTACGCAGTATTTT. The encoded protein is CASNPLAEGSGTQYF. The chain links TRBV2 to TRBJ2-3; 7 bases are shared with TRBD2. V lost 7 bases to trimming and J lost 8 bases; unmatched junction nucleotides: 15. The length of the CDR3 is 15 residues. The germline V gene encodes CDR1 SNHLY and CDR2 FYNNEI.

This clonotype was observed a handful of times. The rearrangement joins TRBV20-1 to TRBJ2-7; 15 positions agree with TRBD2. The DNA end is more similar to TRBJ2-1, so the J call may be wrong. The length of the CDR3 is 14 residues. Germline V gives CDR1 DFQATT, CDR2 SNEGSKA (reference sequence). The CDR3 DNA reads TGCAGTGCCGGTGGACTAGCGGGGGGGTACGAGCAGTTCTTC. Protein: CSAGGLAGGYEQFF.

This clonotype was seen repeatedly, ten times or more. The chain couples TRBV20-1 to TRBJ2-7; 9 positions agree with TRBD2. Germline V CDR1 and CDR2: DFQATT, SNEGSKA (reference sequence). V was clipped by 5 bases and J by 6 bases; unmatched bases: 11. The CDR3 is made up of 14 amino acids. The CDR3 sequence is CSADASGVASEQYF. The CDR3 DNA follows: TGCAGTGCTGATGCTAGCGGGGTGGCGTCCGAGCAGTACTTC.

This clonotype was seen a handful of times. This chain links TRBV6-5 with TRBJ1-5; D gene uncertain. Germline V CDR1 and CDR2: MNHEY, SVGAGI. V lost 7 bases, J lost 14 bases, and 15 bases lay in between. This CDR3 spans 11 amino acids. In DNA form, the CDR3 reads TGTGCCAGCACTTCTCCCGGGCAGAAGCATTTT. Its translation is CASTSPGQKHF.

CDR3 nucleotides: TGCGCCAGCACTGGGACTAGCGGGACCACCTACGAGCAGTACTTC. It specifies CASTGTSGTTYEQYF. The chain joins TRBV5-1 to TRBJ2-7; 13 bases are a match to TRBD2. The CDR3 is 15 residues long. V was pared by 6 bases and J by 2 bases, with 5 bases of the junction left unmatched. Germline CDR1 reads SGHRS; CDR2 reads YFSETQ. Full variable domain (remainder filled in from reference TRBV5-1 and TRBJ2-7): KAGVTQTPRYLIKTRGQQVTLSCSPISGHRSVSWYQQTPGQGLQFLFEYFSETQRNKGNFPGRFSGRQFSNSRSEMNVSTLELGDSALYLCASTGTSGTTYEQYFGPGTRLTVT.

This clonotype was observed many times. The rearrangement links TRBV10-3 to TRBJ1-6, with a weak D call TRBD1 (6 bases). There are 14 residues in the CDR3. Germline-derived CDR1 and CDR2 are ENHRY and SYGVKD. The V gene lost 6 bases and the J gene lost 0 bases, with 6 bases spanning the gap. The CDR3 DNA follows: TGTGCCATCAGGGACAGCTCCTATAATTCACCCCTCCACTTT. Translation gives CAIRDSSYNSPLHF.

The genes are TRBV20-1 and TRBJ2-1, with 7 bases that match TRBD2. This CDR3 comprises 16 residues. In germline, CDR1 is DFQATT, CDR2 SNEGSKA (reference sequence). V was clipped by 5 bases and J by 0 bases; unmatched bases: 10. CDR3 sequence (DNA): TGCAGTGCTCCCCCGTGGGGCGGGAGCTCCTACAATGAGCAGTTCTTC. This sequence encodes CSAPPWGGSSYNEQFF.

The chain uses TRBV5-1 and TRBJ1-2; D remains ambiguous. V was cut by 4 bases and J by 0 bases, with 7 bases left in between. Germline V CDR1 and CDR2: SGHRS, YFSETQ. CDR3 length: 13 residues. The CDR3 nucleotides read TGCGCCAGCAGCCCCGGCACTAACTATGGCTACACCTTC. It encodes CASSPGTNYGYTF. Variable domain in full (rest from reference TRBV5-1 and TRBJ1-2): KAGVTQTPRYLIKTRGQQVTLSCSPISGHRSVSWYQQTPGQGLQFLFEYFSETQRNKGNFPGRFSGRQFSNSRSEMNVSTLELGDSALYLCASSPGTNYGYTFGSGTRLTVV.

This clonotype was counted at least ten times. The chain links TRBV20-1 to TRBJ2-3, with D possibly TRBD2 on 6 matching bases. The length of the CDR3 is 15 residues. Trimming removed 6 bases from V and 0 bases from J, with 16 bases in between. Germline values: CDR1 DFQATT, CDR2 SNEGSKA (reference sequence). CDR3 DNA: TGCAGTGCCTCGCCCTGGAGCGGGAGCACAGATACGCAGTATTTT. Encoded protein: CSASPWSGSTDTQYF.

This clonotype has more than one count but fewer than ten. Compared with germline, one end of the junction differs, possibly owing to a read error. The CDR3 sequence: CASSRDRAPTRARIF. The CDR3 region has the DNA TGCGCCAGCAGCCGGGACAGGGCACCTACTCGGGCTCGGATCTTC. The chain uses TRBV5-1 and TRBJ2-1; 9 nucleotides line up with TRBD1. The CDR3 contains 15 residues. Germline lookup yields CDR1 SGHRS and CDR2 YFSETQ.

The chain combines TRBV7-6 with TRBJ1-1, with a weak D call TRBD1 (5 bases). CDR3 length equals 14 residues. Per the germline V gene, CDR1 is SGHVS and CDR2 is FNYEAQ. V was clipped by 1 base and J by 1 base, with 7 bases between them. The CDR3 region is CASSLGTQNTEAFF. CDR3 nucleotide sequence: TGTGCCAGCAGCTTAGGGACACAGAACACTGAAGCTTTCTTT.

The V call is TRBV20-1, the J call TRBJ1-2, with D perhaps TRBD1 (5 bases). The germline V and J ends were trimmed by 3 bases and 2 bases, with 7 bases remaining between them. This CDR3 region has 12 residues. CDR1 DFQATT and CDR2 SNEGSKA come from the germline V gene (reference sequence). The CDR3 DNA is TGCAGTGCTAGGGCAGGGAACTATGGCTACACCTTC. Its translation is CSARAGNYGYTF.

This clonotype was seen many times. The chain recombines TRBV20-1 with TRBJ2-7; TRBD2 might be the D (5 bases). The CDR3 sequence is 13 residues long. V was clipped by 5 bases and J by 2 bases, with 13 bases between them. Germline CDR1 and CDR2: DFQATT and SNEGSKA (reference sequence). For the CDR3, the DNA is TGCAGTGCTCTAAAGAGCGGAACCTACGAGCAGTACTTC. Amino acids: CSALKSGTYEQYF.

The DNA of the CDR3 is TGTGCCAGCAGTTCAGCAGGGCCCTACGAGCAGTACTTC. This codes for CASSSAGPYEQYF. The chain joins TRBV27 to TRBJ2-7; weak D call: TRBD1 (5 bases). This CDR3 is built from 13 residues. V was clipped by 4 bases and J by 2 bases, with 9 bases between them. Germline V gives CDR1 MNHEY, CDR2 SMNVEV (reference sequence).

The chain combines TRBV5-1 with TRBJ1-6, with D perhaps TRBD1 (5 bases). Trimming cost V 5 bases and J 7 bases, with 13 bases left between them. The CDR3 loop spans 14 amino acids. From germline, CDR1 is SGHRS and CDR2 YFSETQ. The CDR3 DNA follows: TGCGCCAGCAGTGGTGGACATAGGAATTCACCCCTCCACTTT. Its translation is CASSGGHRNSPLHF.

This chain connects TRBV5-1 to TRBJ2-3; 13 bases are shared with TRBD2. The CDR3 loop spans 16 amino acids. CDR1 is SGHRS and CDR2 is YFSETQ in the germline V gene. The V and J ends lost 3 bases and 2 bases, in that order; junction bases with no gene match: 3. CDR3 residues: CASSWGLAGSTDTQYF. In DNA, the CDR3 is TGCGCCAGCAGCTGGGGACTAGCGGGGTCCACAGATACGCAGTATTTT. Drawing the rest from reference TRBV5-1 and TRBJ2-3, the complete variable domain is KAGVTQTPRYLIKTRGQQVTLSCSPISGHRSVSWYQQTPGQGLQFLFEYFSETQRNKGNFPGRFSGRQFSNSRSEMNVSTLELGDSALYLCASSWGLAGSTDTQYFGPGTRLTVL.

There are many counts of this clonotype. The chain has TRBV7-9 and TRBJ2-1; D is possibly TRBD1 or TRBD2 (5 bases each). This CDR3 region has 15 residues. The germline V gene encodes CDR1 SEHNR and CDR2 FQNEAQ (reference sequence). V dropped 2 bases and J dropped 1 base, with 9 bases sitting between them. CDR3: CASSLYEGSYNEQFF. In nucleotides, the CDR3 is TGTGCCAGCAGCTTATACGAGGGGTCCTACAATGAGCAGTTCTTC.